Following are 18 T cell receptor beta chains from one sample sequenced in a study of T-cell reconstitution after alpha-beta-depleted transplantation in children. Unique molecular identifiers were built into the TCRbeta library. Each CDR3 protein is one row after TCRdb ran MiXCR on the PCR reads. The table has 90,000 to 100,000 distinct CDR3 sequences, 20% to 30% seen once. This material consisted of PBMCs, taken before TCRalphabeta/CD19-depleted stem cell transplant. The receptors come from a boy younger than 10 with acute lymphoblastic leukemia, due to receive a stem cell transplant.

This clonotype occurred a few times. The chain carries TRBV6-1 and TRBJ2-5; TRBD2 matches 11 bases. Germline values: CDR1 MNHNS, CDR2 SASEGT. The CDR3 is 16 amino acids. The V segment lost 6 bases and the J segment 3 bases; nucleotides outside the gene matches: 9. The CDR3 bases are TGTGCCAGCAGCCCCCTAGGGACTAGCGGAGAAGAGACCCAGTACTTC. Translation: CASSPLGTSGEETQYF.

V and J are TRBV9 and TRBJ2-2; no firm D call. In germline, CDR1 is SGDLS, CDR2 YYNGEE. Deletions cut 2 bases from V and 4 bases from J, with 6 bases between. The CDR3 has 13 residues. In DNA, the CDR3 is TGTGCCAGCAGCGTTAGTTTCACCGGGGAGCTGTTTTTT. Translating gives CASSVSFTGELFF.

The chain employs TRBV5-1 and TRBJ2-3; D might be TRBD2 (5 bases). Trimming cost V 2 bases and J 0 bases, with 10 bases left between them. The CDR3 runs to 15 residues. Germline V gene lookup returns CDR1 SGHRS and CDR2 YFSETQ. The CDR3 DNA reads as TGCGCCAGCAGCTTTGCAGCGGCCAGCACAGATACGCAGTATTTT. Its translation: CASSFAAASTDTQYF. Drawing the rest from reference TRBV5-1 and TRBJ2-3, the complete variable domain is KAGVTQTPRYLIKTRGQQVTLSCSPISGHRSVSWYQQTPGQGLQFLFEYFSETQRNKGNFPGRFSGRQFSNSRSEMNVSTLELGDSALYLCASSFAAASTDTQYFGPGTRLTVL.

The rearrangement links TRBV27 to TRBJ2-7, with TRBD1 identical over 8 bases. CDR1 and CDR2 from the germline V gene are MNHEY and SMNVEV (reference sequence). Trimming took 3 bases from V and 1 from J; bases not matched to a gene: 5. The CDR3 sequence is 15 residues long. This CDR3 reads CASSFGQGGSYEQYF. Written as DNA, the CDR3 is TGTGCCAGCAGTTTCGGACAGGGAGGATCCTACGAGCAGTACTTC.

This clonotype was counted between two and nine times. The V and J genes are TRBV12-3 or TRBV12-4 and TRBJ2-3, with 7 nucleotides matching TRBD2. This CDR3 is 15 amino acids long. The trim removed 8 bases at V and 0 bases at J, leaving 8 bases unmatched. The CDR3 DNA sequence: TGTGCCAGCGCGGGAGAAATTCTAAGCACAGATACGCAGTATTTT. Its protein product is CASAGEILSTDTQYF.

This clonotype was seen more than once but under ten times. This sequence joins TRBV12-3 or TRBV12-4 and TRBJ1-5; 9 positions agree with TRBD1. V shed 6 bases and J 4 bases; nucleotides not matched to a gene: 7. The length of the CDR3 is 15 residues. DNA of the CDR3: TGTGCCAGCAGCCGACCAGACAGGGGGAATCAGCCCCAGCATTTT. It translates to CASSRPDRGNQPQHF.

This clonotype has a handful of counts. The CDR3 bases are TGTGCCAGTAAGGAAGGACTAGGGGTCGACGAGCAGTACTTC. Its protein product is CASKEGLGVDEQYF. The gene calls are TRBV19 and TRBJ2-7; 7 bases align to TRBD2. The CDR3 is 14 residues long. Trimming removed 7 bases from V and 5 bases from J; junction bases left unmatched: 11. Germline CDR1 and CDR2: LNHDA and SQIVND (reference sequence).

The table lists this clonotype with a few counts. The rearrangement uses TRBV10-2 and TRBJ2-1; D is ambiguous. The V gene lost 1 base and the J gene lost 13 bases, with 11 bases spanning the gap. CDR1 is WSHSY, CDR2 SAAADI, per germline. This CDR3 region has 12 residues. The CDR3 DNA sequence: TGCGCCAGCAGTGAGTTGTCTGGCCAACAGTTCTTC. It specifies CASSELSGQQFF.

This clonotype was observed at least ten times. The CDR3 sequence is CASSLGTGTWETQYF. The CDR3, as DNA: TGCGCCAGCAGCTTGGGGACAGGGACATGGGAGACCCAGTACTTC. The chain joins TRBV5-1 to TRBJ2-5; 8 bases map to TRBD1. Looked up from germline, CDR1 is SGHRS and CDR2 is YFSETQ. This CDR3 comprises 15 residues. The V gene end was trimmed by 0 bases and the J gene end by 5 bases; junction bases not matched to a gene: 6.

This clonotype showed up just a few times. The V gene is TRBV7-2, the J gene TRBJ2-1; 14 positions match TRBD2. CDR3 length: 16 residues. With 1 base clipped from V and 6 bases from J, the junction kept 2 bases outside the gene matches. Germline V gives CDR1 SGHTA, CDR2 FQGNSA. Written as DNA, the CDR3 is TGTGCCAGCAGCTTAGGGACTAGCGGGAGGAGCAATGAGCAGTTCTTC. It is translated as CASSLGTSGRSNEQFF.

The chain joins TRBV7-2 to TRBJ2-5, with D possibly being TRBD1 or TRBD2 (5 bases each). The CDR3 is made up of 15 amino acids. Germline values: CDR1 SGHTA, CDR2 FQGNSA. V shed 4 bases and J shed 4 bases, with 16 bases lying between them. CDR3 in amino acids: CASSSGAWAGETQYF. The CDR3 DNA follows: TGTGCCAGCAGCTCCGGGGCGTGGGCCGGAGAGACCCAGTACTTC.

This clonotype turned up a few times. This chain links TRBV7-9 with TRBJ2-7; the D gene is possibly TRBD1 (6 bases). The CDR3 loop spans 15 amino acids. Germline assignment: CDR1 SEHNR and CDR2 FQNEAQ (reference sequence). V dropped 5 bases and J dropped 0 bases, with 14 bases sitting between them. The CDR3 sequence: CASSGGQSSSYEQYF. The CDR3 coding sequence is TGTGCCAGCAGCGGAGGACAGTCGAGCTCCTACGAGCAGTACTTC.

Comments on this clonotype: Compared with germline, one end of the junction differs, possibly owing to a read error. CDR3 bases: TGTGCCAGCAGTGTTCGAACGGACACTGAAGTTTTCTTT. It is translated as CASSVRTDTEVFF. The V call is TRBV25-1, the J call TRBJ1-1; a possible D gene is TRBD1 (5 bases). CDR1 is MGHDK and CDR2 is SYGVNS in the germline V gene. The CDR3 is made up of 13 amino acids.

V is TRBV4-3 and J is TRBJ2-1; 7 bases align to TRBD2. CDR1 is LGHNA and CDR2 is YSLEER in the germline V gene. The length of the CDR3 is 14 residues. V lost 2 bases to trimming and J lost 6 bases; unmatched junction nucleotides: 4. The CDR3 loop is CASSQLLASNEQFF. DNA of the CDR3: TGCGCCAGCAGCCAACTACTAGCGAGCAATGAGCAGTTCTTC.

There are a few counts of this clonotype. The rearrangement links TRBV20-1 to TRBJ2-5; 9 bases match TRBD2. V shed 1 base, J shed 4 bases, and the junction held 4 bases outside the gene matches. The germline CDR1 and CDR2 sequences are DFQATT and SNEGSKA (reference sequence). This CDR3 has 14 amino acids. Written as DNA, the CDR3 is TGCAGTGCTAGAGTCCCGGGACTAGCAGAGACCCAGTACTTC. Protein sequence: CSARVPGLAETQYF.

Here the CDR3 reads CASSLDSSGDTQYF. The CDR3 DNA sequence: TGTGCCAGCAGTTTGGACAGTTCCGGAGATACGCAGTATTTT. This sequence joins TRBV12-3 or TRBV12-4 and TRBJ2-3; D might be TRBD1 (6 bases). V was shortened by 3 bases and J by 5 bases, with 12 bases between the two germline ends. This CDR3 has 14 amino acids.

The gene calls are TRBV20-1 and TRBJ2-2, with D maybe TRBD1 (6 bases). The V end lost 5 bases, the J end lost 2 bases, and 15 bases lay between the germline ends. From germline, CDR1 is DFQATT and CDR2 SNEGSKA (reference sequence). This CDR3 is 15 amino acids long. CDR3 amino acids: CSAPRTDSNTGELFF. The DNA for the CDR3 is TGCAGTGCTCCCCGGACAGATTCTAACACCGGGGAGCTGTTTTTT.

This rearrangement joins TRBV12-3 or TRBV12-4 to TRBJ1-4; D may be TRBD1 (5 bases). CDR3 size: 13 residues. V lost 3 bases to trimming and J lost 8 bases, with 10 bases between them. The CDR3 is CASSFYSGEKLFF. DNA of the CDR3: TGTGCCAGCAGTTTCTACTCAGGGGAAAAACTGTTTTTT.